The 27 T cell receptor beta chains in this list originate from one sample, sequenced in a study of shared clonotypes between healthy human individuals. The protocol was immunoSEQ multiplex PCR, while the TCRdb copy is restricted to in-frame clones and leaves out a portion. The table includes millions of clones, approximately 94% detected once. Terminally differentiated effector memory CD45RA+ cells were excluded from the naive CD8 cells, which were CD45RO-negative and positively selected for CCR7. Sequencing used naive CD8+ T cells from PBMCs. The receptors were sampled from a man younger than 35 in good health. Some clones in this sample may be carry-over from other donors' samples.

The CDR3 bases are TGTGCCAGCAGCGCTCGGACAGCGCTCTCCTACGAGCAGTACTTC. Its translation: CASSARTALSYEQYF. This chain uses TRBV7-2 with TRBJ2-7; the D gene is possibly TRBD1 (6 bases). The length of the CDR3 is 15 residues. V was shortened by 5 bases and J by 0 bases, with 14 bases between the two germline ends. Germline CDR1 reads SGHTA; CDR2 reads FQGNSA.

V is TRBV5-4 and J is TRBJ1-2; no reliable D call. This CDR3 contains 12 residues. The ends were cut back, 3 bases at V and 10 bases at J, with 13 bases in the middle. Germline V gene data show CDR1 as SGHNT and CDR2 as YYREEE (reference sequence). CDR3 in DNA: TGTGCCAGCAGCTCGAGGCTTCAGGCCTACACCTTC. It yields the protein CASSSRLQAYTF.

The CDR3 DNA sequence: TGTGCCAGCAGCTTAGCGCGCTTCGGGGACAGAATAAATCAGCCCCAGCATTTT. Translated, it gives CASSLARFGDRINQPQHF. The chain employs TRBV7-9 and TRBJ1-5; the match to TRBD1 covers 7 bases. Germline CDR1 is SEHNR and CDR2 is FQNEAQ (reference sequence). Losses at the gene ends were 0 bases for V and 4 bases for J; bases not matched to a gene: 12. The CDR3 sequence is 18 residues long. Full variable domain (missing parts from reference TRBV7-9 and TRBJ1-5): DTGVSQNPRHKITKRGQNVTFRCDPISEHNRLYWYRQTLGQGPEFLTYFQNEAQLEKSRLLSDRFSAERPKGSFSTLEIQRTEQGDSAMYLCASSLARFGDRINQPQHFGDGTRLSIL.

A single count supports this clone. The V gene is TRBV7-8, the J gene TRBJ2-4; 9 nucleotides match TRBD2. The CDR3 sequence is 16 residues long. In germline, CDR1 is SGHVS, CDR2 FQNEAQ. J was trimmed by 0 bases and V by 4 bases; bases with no gene match: 4. The chain's CDR3 is CASSSTSGPAKNIQYF. CDR3 in DNA: TGTGCCAGCAGCTCGACTAGCGGACCAGCCAAAAACATTCAGTACTTC.

The chain links TRBV19 to TRBJ1-1, with D possibly being TRBD1 (6 bases). The CDR3 loop spans 13 amino acids. From germline, CDR1 is LNHDA and CDR2 SQIVND (reference sequence). With 11 bases removed from V and 4 bases from J, the gap between germline ends came to 17 bases. The CDR3 nucleotides are TGTGCCGTTAGACCGGACAGCGGCACTGAAGCTTTCTTT. Translated, it gives CAVRPDSGTEAFF. The variable domain in full, with the rest retrieved from reference TRBV19 and TRBJ1-1, is DGGITQSPKYLFRKEGQNVTLSCEQNLNHDAMYWYRQDPGQGLRLIYYSQIVNDFQKGDIAEGYSVSREKKESFPLTVTSAQKNPTAFYLCAVRPDSGTEAFFGQGTRLTVV.

The genes are TRBV14 and TRBJ2-7, with TRBD1 as a possible D gene (5 bases). The CDR3 runs to 15 residues. Germline loops: CDR1 SGHDN, CDR2 FVKESK. V was clipped by 2 bases and J by 2 bases, with 13 bases between them. DNA of the CDR3: TGTGCCAGCAGCCAATCGGTCTGGACAACCTACGAGCAGTACTTC. This encodes CASSQSVWTTYEQYF.

Comment on this clone: At the DNA level, this CDR3 is encoded by other sequences in the same sample as well. The chain employs TRBV27 and TRBJ1-1; TRBD1 is a possible D gene (5 bases). Germline V gene sequence: CDR1 MNHEY, CDR2 SMNVEV (reference sequence). The CDR3 consists of 13 residues. The ends were cut back, 3 bases at V and 5 bases at J, with 10 bases in the middle. CDR3 bases: TGTGCCAGCAGTTTTCAGGGAAGGACTGAAGCTTTCTTT. This encodes CASSFQGRTEAFF.

As for this clone: Other DNA sequences in this sample translate to the same CDR3. The chain couples TRBV28 to TRBJ2-7, with 7 positions matching TRBD2. After removal of 3 bases from V and 0 bases from J, the junction contained 2 bases not matched to a gene. The CDR3 spans 14 residues. Germline CDR1 is MDHEN and CDR2 is SYDVKM. The CDR3 sequence is CASSLSGNSYEQYF. For the CDR3, the DNA is TGTGCCAGCAGTTTGAGCGGGAACTCCTACGAGCAGTACTTC.

In its sample, this clone was seen once. This chain connects TRBV29-1 to TRBJ2-1; 8 bases align to TRBD1. This CDR3 contains 13 residues. Trimming cost V 7 bases and J 7 bases; bases outside gene matches: 9. The germline gives CDR1 SQVTM, CDR2 ANQGSEA. The DNA for the CDR3 is TGCAGCGCCAGGACAGGGTGGGGAAATGAGCAGTTCTTC. This gives the protein CSARTGWGNEQFF.

The chain combines TRBV28 with TRBJ2-5, with TRBD1 matching 7 bases. The CDR3 contains 17 residues. Trimming removed 2 bases from V and 2 bases from J; junction bases left unmatched: 11. Germline-derived CDR1 and CDR2 are MDHEN and SYDVKM. The CDR3 region has the DNA TGTGCCAGCAGTTTAACCGACAGGGATTTCCGACAAGAGACCCAGTACTTC. Its protein product is CASSLTDRDFRQETQYF.

This sequence joins TRBV11-2 and TRBJ1-5; maybe TRBD1 (5 bases). Trimming stripped 0 bases from V and 3 bases from J, with 9 bases between. Germline CDR1 and CDR2: SGHAT and FQNNGV. The CDR3 length is 15 residues. CDR3 DNA sequence: TGTGCCAGCAGCTTAGACCCAGGGATCAATCAGCCCCAGCATTTT. Its translation is CASSLDPGINQPQHF.

The rearrangement joins TRBV29-1 to TRBJ2-7, with 8 bases identical to TRBD1. From germline, CDR1 is SQVTM and CDR2 ANQGSEA. V shed 5 bases and J 5 bases; nucleotides not matched to a gene: 2. The CDR3 is 11 amino acids. CDR3 in DNA: TGCAGCGTTCCAGGGGGCCACGAGCAGTACTTC. Translation: CSVPGGHEQYF.

In the case of this clone: This sample also contains other DNA sequences that code for the same CDR3. The V call is TRBV4-3, the J call TRBJ2-7; D not certain. V dropped 0 bases and J dropped 3 bases, with 9 bases sitting between them. Looked up from germline, CDR1 is LGHNA and CDR2 is YSLEER. The CDR3 extends over 14 amino acids. In DNA form, the CDR3 reads TGCGCCAGCAGCCAAGATCGTCAGTACTACGAGCAGTACTTC. This encodes CASSQDRQYYEQYF.

V and J are TRBV11-1 and TRBJ2-7; D is unresolved. Germline assignment: CDR1 SGHAT and CDR2 FQDESV (reference sequence). CDR3 length: 13 amino acids. V dropped 2 bases and J dropped 2 bases, with 7 bases sitting between them. The CDR3 coding sequence is TGTGCCAGCAGCTTAACTACCCCCTACGAGCAGTACTTC. Residues: CASSLTTPYEQYF.

V is TRBV9 and J is TRBJ2-6; 11 nucleotides align to TRBD1. Germline loops: CDR1 SGDLS, CDR2 YYNGEE. The V and J ends lost 4 bases and 4 bases, in that order; junction bases with no gene match: 13. This CDR3 is built from 19 residues. The CDR3: CASSHVWGQGVSGANVLTF. The CDR3 nucleotides are TGTGCCAGCAGCCATGTTTGGGGACAGGGGGTGTCAGGGGCCAACGTCCTGACTTTC.

The V gene is TRBV27, the J gene TRBJ1-1; D uncertain. Germline CDR1 reads MNHEY; CDR2 reads SMNVEV (reference sequence). CDR3 length equals 15 residues. V gave up 6 bases and J gave up 1 base, with 15 bases separating them. The CDR3 DNA reads as TGTGCCAGCAGCGATGGTCCGGGATCGAACACTGAAGCTTTCTTT. Amino acids: CASSDGPGSNTEAFF.

V is TRBV4-1 and J is TRBJ1-3; 7 bases map to TRBD1. There are 15 residues in the CDR3. The germline gives CDR1 MGHRA, CDR2 YSYEKL. The ends lost 0 bases at V and 2 bases at J; junction bases unmatched: 1. The CDR3 region has the DNA TGCGCCAGCAGCCAAGAGGGGACAGCTGGAAACACCATATATTTT. This sequence encodes CASSQEGTAGNTIYF.

CDR3 sequence reads: CASSYSYPLDYDGYTF. For the CDR3, the DNA is TGTGCCAGCAGTTACTCATACCCTCTCGACTACGATGGCTACACCTTC. The chain carries TRBV6-6 and TRBJ1-2; D ambiguous. The V gene's germline CDR1 is MNHNY and CDR2 SVGAGI (reference sequence). This CDR3 has 16 residues. With 0 bases removed from V and 6 bases from J, the gap between germline ends came to 17 bases.

This chain joins TRBV30 and TRBJ2-7; TRBD2 matches 14 bases. In germline, CDR1 is GTSNPN, CDR2 SVGIG (reference sequence). This CDR3 comprises 16 residues. The ends lost 7 bases at V and 5 bases at J; junction bases unmatched: 13. The CDR3 coding sequence is TGTGCCTCCCAGGTCGGGACTAGCGGGAGTCTACACGAGCAGTACTTC. Its protein is CASQVGTSGSLHEQYF.

As regards this clone: This specimen includes other DNA sequences encoding the same CDR3. V gene TRBV7-9 combines with J gene TRBJ1-1; 8 positions match TRBD1. This CDR3 has 14 amino acids. CDR1 and CDR2 from the germline V gene are SEHNR and FQNEAQ (reference sequence). V lost 1 base, J lost 3 bases, and 1 base stayed unmatched. The CDR3 coding sequence is TGTGCCAGCAGCTTAGGACAGGGGCACACTGAAGCTTTCTTT. This sequence encodes CASSLGQGHTEAFF.

This chain connects TRBV4-1 to TRBJ2-7; D unclear. Germline CDR1 MGHRA, CDR2 YSYEKL. V was clipped by 4 bases and J by 1 base, with 8 bases between them. The CDR3 is 13 residues long. In DNA form, the CDR3 reads TGCGCCAGCAGCCCCGCAGCTTCCTACGAGCAGTACTTC. It yields the protein CASSPAASYEQYF.

The chain carries TRBV6-1 and TRBJ2-7; D possibly uses TRBD1 or TRBD2 (5 bases each). This CDR3 comprises 14 residues. Trimming took off 5 bases at V and 6 bases at J, with 17 bases between the two ends. CDR1 and CDR2 from the germline V gene are MNHNS and SASEGT. CDR3 coding DNA: TGTGCCAGCAGTCCCTGGGGGAGCTCGGTCGAGCAGTACTTC. Translated: CASSPWGSSVEQYF.

The CDR3 region has the DNA TGTGCCAGCAGCGAGAACAGGGGAGCTGGAAACACCATATATTTT. Translated, it gives CASSENRGAGNTIYF. The genes are TRBV11-2 and TRBJ1-3; 7 bases fit TRBD1. The CDR3 sequence is 15 residues long. J gave up 2 bases and V 5 bases, and 6 bases lay outside the gene matches. The germline gives CDR1 SGHAT, CDR2 FQNNGV.

The V gene is TRBV11-2, the J gene TRBJ1-4; TRBD1 aligns across 10 bases. The J segment lost 4 bases and the V segment lost 1 base, leaving 9 bases of the junction unmatched. Per germline, CDR1 SGHAT and CDR2 FQNNGV. CDR3 length: 18 amino acids. The CDR3, as DNA: TGTGCCAGCAGCTTAGGGGCCCGGACAGGGGGAGATAATGAAAAACTGTTTTTT. Protein: CASSLGARTGGDNEKLFF. The full variable domain, its missing parts supplied by reference TRBV11-2 and TRBJ1-4, is EAGVAQSPRYKIIEKRQSVAFWCNPISGHATLYWYQQILGQGPKLLIQFQNNGVVDDSQLPKDRFSAERLKGVDSTLKIQPAKLEDSAVYLCASSLGARTGGDNEKLFFGSGTQLSVL.

The V call is TRBV4-1, the J call TRBJ1-2, with 7 bases fitting TRBD1. The V and J ends lost 3 bases and 4 bases, in that order; junction bases with no gene match: 11. There are 16 residues in the CDR3. Germline CDR1 reads MGHRA; CDR2 reads YSYEKL. In nucleotides, the CDR3 is TGCGCCAGCAGCCAGCCCGCCGGGACAGCGATCTATGGCTACACCTTC. As protein: CASSQPAGTAIYGYTF.

The chain has TRBV27 and TRBJ2-1, with 7 bases that match TRBD2. The CDR3 has 14 residues. CDR1 is MNHEY, CDR2 SMNVEV, per germline (reference sequence). V gave up 5 bases and J gave up 7 bases; unmatched junction bases: 8. The CDR3 bases are TGTGCCAGCAGTCCAGCGGGACTTTCTAATGAGCAGTTCTTC. Encoded protein: CASSPAGLSNEQFF.

This chain connects TRBV4-1 to TRBJ2-3; TRBD2 might be the D (6 bases). Trimming took off 1 base at V and 5 bases at J, with 16 bases between the two ends. The CDR3 is made up of 16 amino acids. The V gene's germline CDR1 is MGHRA and CDR2 YSYEKL. CDR3 DNA: TGCGCCAGCAGCCAAGTAAGCGGGTCCCGGCGAGATACGCAGTATTTT. This sequence encodes CASSQVSGSRRDTQYF.